This TCR beta chain was identified during a study of radiation and T cells in renal cell carcinoma. Study-wide results and limits: Baseline intratumoral clonotype presence is unknown without pretreatment biopsies.

Time point meaning: blood 4 weeks post-SBRT, at nephrectomy. This sample's treatment: 15 Gy SBRT to primary tumor, nephrectomy 4 weeks later. Nephrectomy followed 15 Gy stereotactic body radiation by 4 weeks. The patient's renal cell carcinoma had clear cell pathology. The CDR3 length is 12 residues. V was pared by 4 bases and J by 3 bases, with 8 bases between. CDR1 and CDR2 (germline): SGHKS, YYEKEE (reference sequence). This clone was observed many times. Its target is unknown. Profiling relied on immunoSEQ multiplex PCR, and the TCRdb table lists in-frame clones only, not all of them. The sample contains fewer than 45,000 clones, 80% to 85% of which appear only once.

The sample here was blood, taken from a patient whose treatment included radiotherapy and nephrectomy. This chain uses TRBV5-5 with TRBJ2-7, with D possibly TRBD2 on 5 matching bases. The clonotype was recovered from an older woman with renal cell carcinoma. CDR3 amino acids: CASSEGYYEQYF. The CDR3 DNA follows: TGTGCCAGCAGCGAGGGATACTACGAGCAGTACTTC.